The entry below gives a single T cell receptor (beta chain) sequence along with its context. Its antigen is currently not known. Per-base quality was not reported, and no clone a single base away is much larger than it. The data derive from a study of T cells in Graves' hyperthyroidism and ophthalmopathy (dated by TCRdb to the late 2010s). Describing the broader study: Peripheral blood samples were taken at the time of initial diagnosis, prior to any treatment. Thyroid tissue and blood T-cell repertoires from six Graves' hyperthyroidism patients were also compared in the study. The roughly 90 discovery patients were divided at random into training and test sets in a 7:3 ratio. After blood sampling, hyperthyroidism patients were treated with methimazole at a starting dose of 30 mg daily, and ophthalmopathy patients were treated with high-dose intravenous methylprednisolone. Whether ophthalmopathy could be predicted prospectively was tested in an independent validation cohort made up of approximately 19 hyperthyroidism patients plus 17 patients who later progressed to ophthalmopathy. To identify distinguishing TCR V-J signatures, a discovery cohort of some 99 patients was used, comprising fewer than 45 with Graves' ophthalmopathy and some 60 with stable Graves' hyperthyroidism. The paper reports TCR Vbeta CDR3 sequencing of some 140 peripheral blood samples: approximately 41 ophthalmopathy, some 80 hyperthyroidism and approximately 17 progressor patients. Study-level results and caveats: In cross-validation, a model built on a 13 V-J signature told ophthalmopathy apart from stable hyperthyroidism with roughly 87% sensitivity and roughly 81% specificity, and in testing the same model reached 80%/75%. Most expanded thyroid clonotypes (frequency above 0.001) were also found in blood, which suggests that blood repertoires may mirror thyroid immune responses. Sample size was not statistically predetermined, and investigators were not blinded to group allocation. In validation, the model predicted progression to ophthalmopathy a median of roughly 6.1 months before onset, with roughly 68% sensitivity and roughly 72% specificity.

A patient counted as having stable Graves' hyperthyroidism if no progression to ophthalmopathy occurred over 18 months of follow-up. Hyperthyroidism patients were newly diagnosed, with disease duration under 2 months, and aged 18 to 65 years. The study excluded patients with uncontrolled infections, other autoimmune diseases, pregnancy or lactation. Diagnoses relied on clinical symptoms, serum thyroxine and TRAb, thyroid ultrasound and orbital computed tomography. Ficoll-Paque density gradient centrifugation was used to isolate PBMCs from approximately 10 ml of fresh peripheral blood. Total RNA was extracted with Trizol reagent, and quality was checked on an Agilent 2100 Bioanalyzer. The TCR beta CDR3 regions were amplified from the RNA transcripts. The first round of RT-PCR for the TCR CDR3 was performed with the HTBI primer set and the Qiagen OneStep RT-PCR kit. The libraries were constructed in a second round of multiplex PCR and then size-selected and purified. Paired-end sequencing of the libraries was performed with 100 bp reads on an Illumina HiSeq2000. For the original study's pipeline: SOAPnuke was used to process the raw data, throwing out any read that contained adapters or uncalled bases, had a mean Phred below 15, or lacked an exact constant-primer or identifier match. COPE v1.2.5 was used to merge the high-quality paired reads, and each unique nucleotide sequence was defined as a clonotype. Clonotypes were aligned to IMGT TRBV, TRBD and TRBJ reference segments using MiTCR v1.1. The analysis was restricted to V-J combinations with a frequency above 0.0001, which together covered 99% to 99.2% of the repertoires. A TCS score was defined as the ratio of F50 (clonal expansion) to E x V (chaos), with BLOSUM62-based TCRdist applied between CDR3 peptides within each V-J. Welch's t-statistics and random forest reduced roughly 500 V-J features to 13, which were used in a naive Bayes classifier (R e1071). TCRdb trimmed the raw reads at Q25, called clones with MiXCR and kept productive beta chains. Records with the same CDR3 protein are collapsed into one entry carrying the most frequent genes and DNA. In this record, the V and J calls reflect TCRdb's handling and not the investigators' own analysis. Present in this sample are some 510,000 distinct CDR3 sequences, around 21% of which were seen just once. The ten most abundant clones make up more than 25% of the sample.

According to the germline V gene (reference sequence), CDR1 reads GTSNPN and CDR2 reads SVGIG. V was cut back by 4 bases and J by 5 bases, leaving a gap of 20 bases between them. From the cysteine up to the phenylalanine, the CDR3 has a length of 15 residues. The only DNA kept is the CDR3, 45 bases in frame from the first base. Material: blood. This receptor chain uses TRBV30 and TRBJ2-5; tentative D gene TRBD2, with 6 bases matching. The TCR was taken from a man between 18 and 29 years old with Graves' hyperthyroidism. The bases read TGTGCCTGGATGGGTAGCGGCTGGGAGGTGGAGACCCAGTACTTC. Its translation is CAWMGSGWEVETQYF.